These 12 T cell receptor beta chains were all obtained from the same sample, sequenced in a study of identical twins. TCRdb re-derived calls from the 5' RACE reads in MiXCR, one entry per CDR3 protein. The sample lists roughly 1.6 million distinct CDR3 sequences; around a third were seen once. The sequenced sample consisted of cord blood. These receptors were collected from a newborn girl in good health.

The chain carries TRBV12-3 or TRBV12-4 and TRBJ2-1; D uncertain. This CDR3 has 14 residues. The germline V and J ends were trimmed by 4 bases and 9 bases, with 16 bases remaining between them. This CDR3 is CASSSNGLNSEQFF. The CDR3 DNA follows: TGTGCCAGCAGTTCGAACGGTCTAAATAGTGAGCAGTTCTTC.

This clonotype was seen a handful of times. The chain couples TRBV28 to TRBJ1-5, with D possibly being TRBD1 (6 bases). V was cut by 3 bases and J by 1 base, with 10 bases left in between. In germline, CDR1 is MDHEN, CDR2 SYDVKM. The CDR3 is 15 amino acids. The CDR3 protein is CASSLPGVSNQPQHF. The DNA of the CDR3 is TGTGCCAGCAGTTTGCCAGGGGTAAGCAATCAGCCCCAGCATTTT.

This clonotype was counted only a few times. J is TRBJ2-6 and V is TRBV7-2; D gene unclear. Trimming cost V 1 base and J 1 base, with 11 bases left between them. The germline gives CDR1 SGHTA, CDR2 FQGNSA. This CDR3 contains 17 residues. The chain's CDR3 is CASSLGAPWSGANVLTF. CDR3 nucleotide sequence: TGTGCCAGCAGCTTAGGGGCCCCCTGGTCTGGGGCCAACGTCCTGACTTTC.

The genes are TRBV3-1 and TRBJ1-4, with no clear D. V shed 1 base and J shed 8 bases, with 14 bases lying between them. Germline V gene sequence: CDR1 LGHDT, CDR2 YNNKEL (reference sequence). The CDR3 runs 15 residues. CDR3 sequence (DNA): TGTGCCAGCAGCCAAGTTGGAGGGTCCGTAGAAAAACTGTTTTTT. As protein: CASSQVGGSVEKLFF.

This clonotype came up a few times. The CDR3 bases are TGTGCCATCAGCGCGACGCGCGGCCAAGAGACCCAGTACTTC. Translation gives CAISATRGQETQYF. The chain recombines TRBV10-3 with TRBJ2-5; D not resolved. V lost 6 bases and J 1 base, leaving 12 bases between the germline ends. CDR3 length: 14 amino acids. Germline V lookup: CDR1 ENHRY, CDR2 SYGVKD.

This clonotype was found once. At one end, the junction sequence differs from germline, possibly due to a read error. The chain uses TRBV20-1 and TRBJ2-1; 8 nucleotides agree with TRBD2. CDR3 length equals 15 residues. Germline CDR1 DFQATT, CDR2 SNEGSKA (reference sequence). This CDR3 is CGATRLAGLYNEQFF. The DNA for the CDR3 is TGCGGTGCTACACGTCTAGCGGGCCTTTACAATGAGCAGTTCTTC.

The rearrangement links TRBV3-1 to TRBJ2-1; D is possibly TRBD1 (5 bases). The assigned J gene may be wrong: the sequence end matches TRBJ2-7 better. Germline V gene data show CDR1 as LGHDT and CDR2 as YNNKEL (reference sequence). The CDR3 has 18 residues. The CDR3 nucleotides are TGTGCCAGCAGCCAAGAGTCGCTGCGCAGGGCCACCTACAATGAGCAGTACTTC. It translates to CASSQESLRRATYNEQYF.

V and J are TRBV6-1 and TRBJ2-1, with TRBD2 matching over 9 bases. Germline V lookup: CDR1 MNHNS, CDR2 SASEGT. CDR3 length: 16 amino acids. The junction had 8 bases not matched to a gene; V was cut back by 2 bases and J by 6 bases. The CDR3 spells CASSEWGLAGFNEQFF. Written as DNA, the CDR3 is TGTGCCAGCAGTGAATGGGGCCTAGCGGGATTCAATGAGCAGTTCTTC.

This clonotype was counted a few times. This CDR3 reads CSARTAGGSTDTQYF. The CDR3 DNA is TGCAGTGCTAGGACAGCGGGGGGCTCCACAGATACGCAGTATTTT. The J gene is TRBJ2-3, the V gene TRBV20-1, with 9 bases fitting TRBD2. The CDR3 consists of 15 residues. V lost 3 bases, J lost 2 bases, and 6 bases stayed unmatched. CDR1 and CDR2 from the germline V gene are DFQATT and SNEGSKA (reference sequence).

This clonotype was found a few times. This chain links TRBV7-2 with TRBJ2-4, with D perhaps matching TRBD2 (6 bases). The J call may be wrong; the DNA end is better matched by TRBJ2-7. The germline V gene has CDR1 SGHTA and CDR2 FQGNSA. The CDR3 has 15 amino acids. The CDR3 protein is CASSRFGLNLGEQYF. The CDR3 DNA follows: TGTGCCAGCAGTCGCTTCGGACTAAACCTCGGCGAGCAGTACTTC.

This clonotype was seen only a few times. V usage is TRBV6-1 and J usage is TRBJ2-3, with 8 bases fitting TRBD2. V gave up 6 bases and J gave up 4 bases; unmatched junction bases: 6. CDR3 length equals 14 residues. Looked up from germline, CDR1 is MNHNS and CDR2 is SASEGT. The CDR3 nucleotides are TGTGCCAGCAGCCGGACTAGCTCTCCAGATACGCAGTATTTT. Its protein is CASSRTSSPDTQYF.

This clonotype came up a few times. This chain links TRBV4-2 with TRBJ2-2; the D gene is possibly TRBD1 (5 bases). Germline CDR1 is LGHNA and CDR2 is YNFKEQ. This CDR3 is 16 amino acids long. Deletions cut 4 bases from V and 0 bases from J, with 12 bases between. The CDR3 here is CASSPRIGANTGELFF. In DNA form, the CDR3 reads TGTGCCAGCAGCCCCCGAATAGGGGCGAACACCGGGGAGCTGTTTTTT.